One sample yielded the 6 T cell receptor beta chains listed below, sequenced in a study of somatic mutations in cytotoxic T cells in rheumatoid arthritis (dated by TCRdb to about 2017). Libraries were constructed by the immunoSEQ multiplex PCR assay. Here the immuneACCESS table is served through TCRdb, limited to in-frame sequences with V and J called. Missing clones are a known gap in these copies; in checked studies unresolved V genes cover under half, and the rest lacks a known reason. The sample contains 8,000 to 11,000 clones, approximately 85% of them found a single time. The ten largest clones take up approximately 19% of the sample. Sequenced input: CD8+ T cells sorted from blood. These receptors came from a woman aged 45-65 years in good health.

The chain couples TRBV13 to TRBJ1-2; D remains unclear. The CDR3 has 14 residues. Germline CDR1 PRHDT, CDR2 FYEKMQ (reference sequence). The V gene lost 2 bases and the J gene lost 5 bases, with 12 bases spanning the gap. The chain's CDR3 is CASSLMDNSYGYTF. The CDR3 bases are TGTGCCAGCAGCTTAATGGATAACAGTTATGGCTACACCTTC.

The V call is TRBV19, the J call TRBJ2-7, with 7 bases that match TRBD1. V lost 3 bases to trimming and J lost 4 bases; unmatched junction nucleotides: 9. Germline-derived CDR1 and CDR2 are LNHDA and SQIVND (reference sequence). CDR3 length equals 15 residues. Written as DNA, the CDR3 is TGTGCCAGTAGTATGGCCAGGGGGACCCGATACGAGCAGTACTTC. Translated: CASSMARGTRYEQYF.

This clone was counted a single time. The gene calls are TRBV28 and TRBJ2-1; 8 bases fit TRBD2. The V gene end was trimmed by 5 bases and the J gene end by 0 bases; junction bases not matched to a gene: 6. Looked up from germline, CDR1 is MDHEN and CDR2 is SYDVKM. This CDR3 spans 16 amino acids. The CDR3 sequence is CASSPIAGNSYNEQFF. CDR3 sequence (DNA): TGTGCCAGCAGTCCAATAGCGGGGAACTCCTACAATGAGCAGTTCTTC.

The chain joins TRBV19 to TRBJ2-7; TRBD1 might be the D (6 bases). The CDR3 contains 15 residues. The V gene lost 5 bases and the J gene lost 0 bases, with 14 bases spanning the gap. Looked up from germline, CDR1 is LNHDA and CDR2 is SQIVND (reference sequence). The CDR3 region has the DNA TGTGCCAGTAGTGTCACAGGGTCCCTCTCCTACGAGCAGTACTTC. Its protein is CASSVTGSLSYEQYF.

The chain uses TRBV19 and TRBJ1-5, with D possibly TRBD1 on 5 matching bases. This CDR3 spans 17 amino acids. V was clipped by 1 base and J by 1 base, with 14 bases between them. The germline V gene encodes CDR1 LNHDA and CDR2 SQIVND (reference sequence). This CDR3 is CASSIGTTFGSNQPQHF. DNA for the CDR3: TGTGCCAGTAGTATAGGGACAACTTTCGGGAGCAATCAGCCCCAGCATTTT.

This clone was counted a single time. V is TRBV19 and J is TRBJ1-5; D perhaps matches TRBD1 (5 bases). Germline loops: CDR1 LNHDA, CDR2 SQIVND (reference sequence). This CDR3 has 14 amino acids. The V end lost 3 bases, the J end lost 7 bases, and 13 bases lay between the germline ends. CDR3 sequence reads: CASSIDRPGQPQHF. The CDR3 coding sequence is TGTGCCAGTAGTATCGACCGTCCAGGGCAGCCCCAGCATTTT.